Detailed here is one T cell receptor (beta chain). Each participant's cohort was designated according to participant-reported clinical history. Each recovered donor of Cohort 3 presented with two negative PCRs, clearance, or symptom resolution. These data are taken from a study of blood T cell repertoires in COVID-19. Original processing methods: Amplified reference gene primers provided the basis for estimating nucleated cell counts. TCRdb's table, derived via immunoSEQ multiplex PCR, lists solely in-frame clones and lacks some. V and J calls plus clone size are reproduced from that table; the DNA served to infer D and trimming. The profile shows 400,000 to 500,000 clones, roughly 90% of them singletons. Specimen: PBMCs or T cells enriched from blood (not recorded which). The sequence was collected from a woman aged 40 to 49 who had recovered from COVID-19.

CDR3 DNA: TGTGCCAGCAGTGAAACCCAGACTGAAGCTTTCTTT. It yields the protein CASSETQTEAFF. V and J are TRBV25-1 and TRBJ1-1; D is ambiguous. From germline, CDR1 is MGHDK and CDR2 SYGVNS. This CDR3 has 12 residues. V lost 2 bases and J 5 bases, leaving 6 bases between the germline ends. The full variable domain, in which reference TRBV25-1 and TRBJ1-1 provide the parts outside the CDR3, is EADIYQTPRYLVIGTGKKITLECSQTMGHDKMYWYQQDPGMELHLIHYSYGVNSTEKGDLSSESTVSRIRTEHFPLTLESARPSHTSQYLCASSETQTEAFFGQGTRLTVV.